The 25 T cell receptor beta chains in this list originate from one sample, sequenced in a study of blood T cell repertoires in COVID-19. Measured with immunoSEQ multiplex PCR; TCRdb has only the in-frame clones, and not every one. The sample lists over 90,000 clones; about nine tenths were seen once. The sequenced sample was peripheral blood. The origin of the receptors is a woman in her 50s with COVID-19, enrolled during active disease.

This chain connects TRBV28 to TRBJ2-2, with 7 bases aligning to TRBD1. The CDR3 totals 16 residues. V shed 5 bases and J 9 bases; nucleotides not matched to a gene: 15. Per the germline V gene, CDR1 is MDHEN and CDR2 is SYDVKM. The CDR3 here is CASSPGISQGLRELFF. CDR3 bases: TGTGCCAGCAGTCCTGGGATCTCACAGGGGTTGAGGGAGCTGTTTTTT.

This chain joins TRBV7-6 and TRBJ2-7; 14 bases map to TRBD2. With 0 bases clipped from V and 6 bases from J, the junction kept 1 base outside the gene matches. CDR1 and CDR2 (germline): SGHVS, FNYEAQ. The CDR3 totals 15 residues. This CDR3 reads CASSLAGLAGGEQYF. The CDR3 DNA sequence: TGTGCCAGCAGCTTAGCTGGACTAGCGGGAGGCGAGCAGTACTTC.

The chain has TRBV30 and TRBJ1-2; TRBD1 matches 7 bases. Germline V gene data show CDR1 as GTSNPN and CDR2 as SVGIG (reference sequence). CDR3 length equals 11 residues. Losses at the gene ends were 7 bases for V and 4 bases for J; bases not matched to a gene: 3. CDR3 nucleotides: TGTGCCTTGACAGGGTCCTATGGCTACACCTTC. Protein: CALTGSYGYTF.

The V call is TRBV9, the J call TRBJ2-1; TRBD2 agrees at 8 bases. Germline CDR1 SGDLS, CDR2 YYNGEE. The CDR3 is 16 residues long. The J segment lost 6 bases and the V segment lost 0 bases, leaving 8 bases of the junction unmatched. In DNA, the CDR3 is TGTGCCAGCAGCGTAGACCGGACTAGCCTTGCCAATGAGCAGTTCTTC. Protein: CASSVDRTSLANEQFF.

The DNA for the CDR3 is TGTGCCAGCAGCCGAGGACAGGGTACCTACTATGGCTACACCTTC. Its protein product is CASSRGQGTYYGYTF. The rearrangement links TRBV7-9 to TRBJ1-2; 8 bases align to TRBD1. The V gene end was trimmed by 5 bases and the J gene end by 3 bases; junction bases not matched to a gene: 8. The length of the CDR3 is 15 residues. Looked up from germline, CDR1 is SEHNR and CDR2 is FQNEAQ (reference sequence).

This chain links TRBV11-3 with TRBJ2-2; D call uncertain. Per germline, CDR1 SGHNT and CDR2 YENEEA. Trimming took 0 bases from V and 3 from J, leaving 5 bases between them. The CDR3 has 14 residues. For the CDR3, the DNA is TGTGCCAGCAGCTTAGAACAGTACACCGGGGAGCTGTTTTTT. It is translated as CASSLEQYTGELFF.

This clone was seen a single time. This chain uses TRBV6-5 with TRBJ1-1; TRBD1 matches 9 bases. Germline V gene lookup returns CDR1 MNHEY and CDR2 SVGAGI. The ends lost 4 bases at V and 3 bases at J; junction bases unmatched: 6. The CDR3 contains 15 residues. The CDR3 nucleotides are TGTGCCAGCAGTTCCCGACAGGGGGAGTACACTGAAGCTTTCTTT. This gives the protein CASSSRQGEYTEAFF.

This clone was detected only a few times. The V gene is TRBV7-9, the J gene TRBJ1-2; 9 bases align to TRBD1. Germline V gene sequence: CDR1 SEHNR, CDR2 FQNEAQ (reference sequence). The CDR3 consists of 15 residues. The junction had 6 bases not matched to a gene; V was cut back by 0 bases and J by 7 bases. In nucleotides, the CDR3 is TGTGCCAGCAGCTTAGCAGGACAGGGGATGAGTGGCTACACCTTC. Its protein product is CASSLAGQGMSGYTF.

CDR3 residues: CASSYRDRGRTGELFF. CDR3 in DNA: TGTGCCAGCAGCTACCGGGACAGGGGGCGCACCGGGGAGCTGTTTTTT. This sequence joins TRBV5-4 and TRBJ2-2, with 12 bases lining up with TRBD1. Germline V lookup: CDR1 SGHNT, CDR2 YYREEE (reference sequence). The CDR3 is 16 amino acids. The junction had 4 bases not matched to a gene; V was cut back by 3 bases and J by 4 bases.

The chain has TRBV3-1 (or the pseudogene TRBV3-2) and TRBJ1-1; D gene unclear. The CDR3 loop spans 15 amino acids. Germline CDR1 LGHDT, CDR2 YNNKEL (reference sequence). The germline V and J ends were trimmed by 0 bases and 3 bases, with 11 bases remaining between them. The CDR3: CASSQDPGGDTEAFF. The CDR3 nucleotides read TGTGCCAGCAGCCAAGATCCAGGCGGGGACACTGAAGCTTTCTTT.

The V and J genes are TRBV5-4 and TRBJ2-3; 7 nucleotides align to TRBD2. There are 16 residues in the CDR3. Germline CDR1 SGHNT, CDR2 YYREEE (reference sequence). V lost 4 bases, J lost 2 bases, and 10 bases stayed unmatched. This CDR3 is CASSGGLTRVTDTQYF. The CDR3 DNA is TGTGCCAGCAGCGGGGGACTAACCCGAGTCACAGATACGCAGTATTTT.

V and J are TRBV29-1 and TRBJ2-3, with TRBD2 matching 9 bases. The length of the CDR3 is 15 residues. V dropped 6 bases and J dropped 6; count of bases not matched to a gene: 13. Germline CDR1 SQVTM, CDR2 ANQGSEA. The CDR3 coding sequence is TGCAGCGTCGAACGTAGCGGGAGCACGTGGGATACGCAGTATTTT. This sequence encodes CSVERSGSTWDTQYF.

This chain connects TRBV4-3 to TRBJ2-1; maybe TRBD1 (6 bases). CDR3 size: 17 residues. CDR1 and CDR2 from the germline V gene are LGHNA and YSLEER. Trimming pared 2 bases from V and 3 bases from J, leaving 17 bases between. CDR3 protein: CASSQSTPGHNYNEQFF. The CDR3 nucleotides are TGCGCCAGCAGCCAATCTACCCCGGGACACAACTACAATGAGCAGTTCTTC.

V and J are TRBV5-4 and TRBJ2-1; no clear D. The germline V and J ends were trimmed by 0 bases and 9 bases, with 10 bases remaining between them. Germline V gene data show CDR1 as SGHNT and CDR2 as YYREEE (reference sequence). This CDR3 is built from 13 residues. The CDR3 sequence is CASSLDWRPEQFF. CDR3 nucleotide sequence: TGTGCCAGCAGCTTGGACTGGCGGCCTGAGCAGTTCTTC.

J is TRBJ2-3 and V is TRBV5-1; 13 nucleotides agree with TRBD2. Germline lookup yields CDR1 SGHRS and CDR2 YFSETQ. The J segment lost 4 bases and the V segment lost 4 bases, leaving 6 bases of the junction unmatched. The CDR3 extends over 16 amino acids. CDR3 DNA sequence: TGCGCCAGCAGCCGGGTGGGACTAGCGGGGTCAGATACGCAGTATTTT. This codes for CASSRVGLAGSDTQYF. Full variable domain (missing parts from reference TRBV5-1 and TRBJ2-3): KAGVTQTPRYLIKTRGQQVTLSCSPISGHRSVSWYQQTPGQGLQFLFEYFSETQRNKGNFPGRFSGRQFSNSRSEMNVSTLELGDSALYLCASSRVGLAGSDTQYFGPGTRLTVL.

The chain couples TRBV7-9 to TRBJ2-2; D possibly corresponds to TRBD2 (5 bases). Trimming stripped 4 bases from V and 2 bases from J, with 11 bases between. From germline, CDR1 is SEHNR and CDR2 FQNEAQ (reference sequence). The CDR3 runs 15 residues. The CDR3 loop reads CASSSGMRNTGELFF. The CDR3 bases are TGTGCCAGCAGCTCGGGGATGAGAAACACCGGGGAGCTGTTTTTT.

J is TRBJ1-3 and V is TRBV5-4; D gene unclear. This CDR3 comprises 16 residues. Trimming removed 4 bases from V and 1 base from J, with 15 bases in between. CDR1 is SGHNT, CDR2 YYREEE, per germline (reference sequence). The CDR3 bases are TGTGCCAGCAGCCAGTCCGCTAGCTCATCTGGAAACACCATATATTTT. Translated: CASSQSASSSGNTIYF.

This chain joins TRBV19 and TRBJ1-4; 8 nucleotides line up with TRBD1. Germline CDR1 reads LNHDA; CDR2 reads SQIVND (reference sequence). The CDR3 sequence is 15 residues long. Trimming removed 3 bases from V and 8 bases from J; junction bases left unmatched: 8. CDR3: CASSMFGQGREKLFF. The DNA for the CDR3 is TGTGCCAGTAGTATGTTCGGACAGGGTCGAGAAAAACTGTTTTTT.

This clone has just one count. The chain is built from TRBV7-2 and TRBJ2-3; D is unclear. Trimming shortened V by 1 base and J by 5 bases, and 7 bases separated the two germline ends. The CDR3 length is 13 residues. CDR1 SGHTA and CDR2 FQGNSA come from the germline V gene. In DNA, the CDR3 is TGTGCCAGCAGCTTAGTTCTAGGAGATACGCAGTATTTT. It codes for CASSLVLGDTQYF. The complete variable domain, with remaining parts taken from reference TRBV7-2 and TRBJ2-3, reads GAGVSQSPSNKVTEKGKDVELRCDPISGHTALYWYRQSLGQGLEFLIYFQGNSAPDKSGLPSDRFSAERTGGSVSTLTIQRTQQEDSAVYLCASSLVLGDTQYFGPGTRLTVL.

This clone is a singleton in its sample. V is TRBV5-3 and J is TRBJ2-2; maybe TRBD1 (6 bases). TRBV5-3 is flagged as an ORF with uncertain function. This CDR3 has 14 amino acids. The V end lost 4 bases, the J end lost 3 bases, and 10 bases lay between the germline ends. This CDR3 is CARSPWGHTGELFF. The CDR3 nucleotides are TGTGCCAGAAGCCCCTGGGGGCACACCGGGGAGCTGTTTTTT.

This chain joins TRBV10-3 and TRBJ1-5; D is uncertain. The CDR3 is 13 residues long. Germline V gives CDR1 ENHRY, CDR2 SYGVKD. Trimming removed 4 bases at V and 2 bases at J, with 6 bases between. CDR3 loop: CAISVQGNQPQHF. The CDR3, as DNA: TGTGCCATCAGTGTCCAGGGCAATCAGCCCCAGCATTTT.

In DNA form, the CDR3 reads TGCGCCAGCAGCCAAGTAGGCGGGGGAGAGGGGGAGCAGTACTTC. It yields the protein CASSQVGGGEGEQYF. This chain joins TRBV4-3 and TRBJ2-7; TRBD2 agrees at 7 bases. J was trimmed by 7 bases and V by 1 base; bases with no gene match: 10. The CDR3 sequence is 15 residues long. Germline CDR1 is LGHNA and CDR2 is YSLEER.

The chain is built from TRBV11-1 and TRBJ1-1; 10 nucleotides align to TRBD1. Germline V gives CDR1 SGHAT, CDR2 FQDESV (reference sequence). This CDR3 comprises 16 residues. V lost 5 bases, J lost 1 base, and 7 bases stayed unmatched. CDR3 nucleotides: TGTGCCAGCAGCCTTAACTGGGACAGGGGGAACACTGAAGCTTTCTTT. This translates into CASSLNWDRGNTEAFF.

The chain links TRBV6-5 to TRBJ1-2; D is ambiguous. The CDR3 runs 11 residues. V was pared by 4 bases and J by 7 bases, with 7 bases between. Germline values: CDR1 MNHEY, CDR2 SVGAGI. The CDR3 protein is CASSSFSGYTF. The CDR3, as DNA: TGTGCCAGCAGTTCCTTCTCTGGCTACACCTTC.

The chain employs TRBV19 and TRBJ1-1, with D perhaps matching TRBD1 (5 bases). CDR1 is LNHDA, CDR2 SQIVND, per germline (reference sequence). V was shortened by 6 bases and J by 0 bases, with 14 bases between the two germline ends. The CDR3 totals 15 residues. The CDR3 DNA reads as TGTGCCAGTAGCGTCCAGGGTGGTCTGAACACTGAAGCTTTCTTT. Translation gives CASSVQGGLNTEAFF.